This is a list of T cell receptor beta chains from one sample in a study of prognosis after radiotherapy for stage I lung cancer. One entry per CDR3 protein, called by TCRdb with MiXCR from the multiplex PCR reads. The table has roughly 14,000 distinct CDR3 sequences, roughly 25% seen once. Specimen: PBMCs, collected before or after stereotactic body radiation therapy (not recorded which). Receptors were obtained from a donor older than 45 with non-small cell lung cancer. CDR3s include the opening cysteine and the closing phenylalanine or tryptophan. A D gene is named only where the DNA matches it firmly. Clone sizes are given selectively: once, few, many, or a class where the clone is expanded.

cdr3_nt cdr3_aa v_call d_call j_call clone_size
TGCAGTGCTAGTTTGACTAGCGGTACCAATGAGCAGTTCTTC CSASLTSGTNEQFF TRBV20-1 TRBD2 TRBJ2-1 medium-sized
TGTGCCTGGAGTGCGACATTGACAGCGGCAACTAGTGAAAAACTGTTTTTT CAWSATLTAATSEKLFF TRBV30 NA TRBJ1-4 many
TGTGCCTGGAGTGTAAGCAGGTTCGGTACGGCGAGCAATCAGCCCCAGCATTTT CAWSVSRFGTASNQPQHF TRBV30 NA TRBJ1-5 many
TGTGCCAGCACCGACCACAGTAGCTCCTATAATTCACCCCTCCACTTT CASTDHSSSYNSPLHF TRBV28 NA TRBJ1-6 medium-sized
TGCAGTGCCCATGCTAGCGGGAGGGCCTGTGAGCAGTTCTTC CSAHASGRACEQFF TRBV20-1 TRBD2 TRBJ2-1 NA
TGTGCCAGCAGGGGACAGGGCTTATACGAGCAGTACTTC CASRGQGLYEQYF TRBV6-1 TRBD1 TRBJ2-7 medium-sized
TGCGCCAGCAGCTTGCCGGCGGGAGTGAGAACCTACAATGAGCAGTTCTTC CASSLPAGVRTYNEQFF TRBV5-1 TRBD2 TRBJ2-1 medium-sized
TGTGCCATTAGTATCTCTACCTATAATGAGCAGTTCTTC CAISISTYNEQFF TRBV19 NA TRBJ2-1 NA
TGTGCCAGCAGCTTGGGGACTCTAGTCTCGGTCAATGAGCAGTTCTTC CASSLGTLVSVNEQFF TRBV5-4 NA TRBJ2-1 NA
TGTGCCACCAGTTCCTTGAGACTCCTGGGGTACAATGAGCAGTTCTTC CATSSLRLLGYNEQFF TRBV24-1 NA TRBJ2-1 NA
TGCCATTTTAGCGTACATGAGCAGTTCTTC CHFSVHEQFF TRBV15 NA TRBJ2-1 NA
TGTGCCAGCAGCTTAACGCTAGCGGGGCGTAATGAGCAGTTCTTC CASSLTLAGRNEQFF TRBV7-9 TRBD2 TRBJ2-1 many
TGTGCCACGAGACAGGGATATGTAGCGCTAACCATGAGCTCCTACAATGATCAGTTCTTC CATRQGYVALTMSSYNDQFF TRBV6-1 TRBD1 TRBJ2-1 NA
TGTGCCAGCTCGACCGCGGACAGGCATGAGCAGTTCTTC CASSTADRHEQFF TRBV18 TRBD1 TRBJ2-1 many
TGTGCCAGCAGCCTCCGGGACAGGGGGGGAAACACCATATATTTT CASSLRDRGGNTIYF TRBV7-8 TRBD1 TRBJ1-3 many
TGTGCCACCAGAAGCACTCGTGAGGCCCGACCAGCCTACGAGCAGTACTTC CATRSTREARPAYEQYF TRBV15 NA TRBJ2-7 NA
TGTGCCTGGAGTCTAGGGGAAGGCAATCAGCCCCAGCATTTT CAWSLGEGNQPQHF TRBV30 NA TRBJ1-5 many